A single sample gave rise to the 19 T cell receptor beta chains below, sequenced in a study of blood T cell repertoires in COVID-19 (TCRdb year 2020). The library came from the immunoSEQ multiplex PCR assay. TCRdb took this table from immuneACCESS and kept in-frame rearrangements with V and J called. Such tables lack part of the clones; where checked against another copy, unresolved V genes explain under half of the gap, and the rest is unexplained. Here the sample has a few hundred thousand clones; roughly nine tenths occur a single time. The top ten clones comprise around 3% of the sample. Sequencing was performed on PBMCs or T cells enriched from blood (not recorded which). All receptors derive from a woman in her 30s who had recovered from COVID-19.

This rearrangement joins TRBV4-1 to TRBJ2-7; 8 nucleotides align to TRBD1. Trimming took 2 bases from V and 3 from J; bases not matched to a gene: 6. Germline CDR1 MGHRA, CDR2 YSYEKL. The CDR3 is made up of 15 amino acids. The CDR3 DNA sequence: TGCGCCAGCAGCCAATGGGAACAGGGGGACTACGAGCAGTACTTC. It translates to CASSQWEQGDYEQYF.

This clone came up once. V and J are TRBV4-1 and TRBJ1-1; the D gene is possibly TRBD1 (5 bases). Trimming pared 0 bases from V and 0 bases from J, leaving 14 bases between. CDR3 length: 17 amino acids. Per germline, CDR1 MGHRA and CDR2 YSYEKL. The CDR3 sequence is CASSQDRAGTLNTEAFF. CDR3 sequence (DNA): TGCGCCAGCAGCCAAGATCGGGCAGGGACTTTGAACACTGAAGCTTTCTTT.

V gene TRBV19 combines with J gene TRBJ1-2; a weak D match, TRBD1 (5 bases). Germline V gene sequence: CDR1 LNHDA, CDR2 SQIVND (reference sequence). The CDR3 covers 13 residues. V dropped 8 bases and J dropped 5 bases, with 15 bases sitting between them. CDR3 residues: CASRQGLGYGYTF. As DNA, the CDR3 is TGTGCCAGTCGCCAGGGATTGGGATATGGCTACACCTTC.

This clone was counted once. Distinct nucleotide sequences in the sample also encode this CDR3. The V and J genes are TRBV6-5 and TRBJ1-2; no clear D. Between the trimmed V and J ends, which lost 0 bases and 0 bases, there was a span of 8 bases. CDR1 is MNHEY and CDR2 is SVGAGI in the germline V gene. The CDR3 consists of 15 residues. In DNA form, the CDR3 reads TGTGCCAGCAGTTACTCAGGCGGATCTAACTATGGCTACACCTTC. Translated, it gives CASSYSGGSNYGYTF.

The chain carries TRBV3-1 (or the pseudogene TRBV3-2) and TRBJ2-4; 8 bases fit TRBD2. V trimming: 1 base; J trimming: 6 bases; junction bases outside the gene matches: 8. The CDR3 is 16 residues long. Germline V gene lookup returns CDR1 LGHDT and CDR2 YNNKEL (reference sequence). Here the CDR3 reads CASSQGSRTSGNIQYF. CDR3 bases: TGTGCCAGCAGCCAAGGTTCACGCACTAGCGGAAACATTCAGTACTTC.

This clone was counted only a few times. The chain links TRBV5-1 to TRBJ2-7; D perhaps matches TRBD2 (6 bases). The V end was cut by 0 bases, the J end by 0 bases, with 10 bases between. The V gene's germline CDR1 is SGHRS and CDR2 YFSETQ. This CDR3 contains 15 residues. The CDR3 region has the DNA TGCGCCAGCAGCTTGGCCCTAGCGCGCTCCTACGAGCAGTACTTC. Protein product: CASSLALARSYEQYF.

The chain uses TRBV4-1 and TRBJ1-4; D is ambiguous. CDR1 MGHRA and CDR2 YSYEKL come from the germline V gene. This CDR3 spans 15 amino acids. The germline V and J ends were trimmed by 3 bases and 0 bases, with 8 bases remaining between them. In nucleotides, the CDR3 is TGCGCCAGCAGCCAGTTGGCTGCAACTAATGAAAAACTGTTTTTT. Translation gives CASSQLAATNEKLFF.

The chain couples TRBV5-1 to TRBJ2-5; TRBD2 agrees at 15 bases. Germline assignment: CDR1 SGHRS and CDR2 YFSETQ. The CDR3 loop spans 15 amino acids. The ends lost 5 bases at V and 4 bases at J; junction bases unmatched: 3. CDR3: CASSRTSGGAETQYF. In DNA form, the CDR3 reads TGCGCCAGCAGTCGGACTAGCGGGGGGGCAGAGACCCAGTACTTC.

The chain joins TRBV2 to TRBJ2-5; tentatively, D is TRBD2 (5 bases). With 2 bases removed from V and 4 bases from J, the gap between germline ends came to 11 bases. CDR1 and CDR2 (germline): SNHLY, FYNNEI. The CDR3 is made up of 14 amino acids. CDR3 sequence (DNA): TGTGCCAGCAGTGAAACGGGGAACCGAGAGACCCAGTACTTC. This gives the protein CASSETGNRETQYF.

The chain employs TRBV4-1 and TRBJ2-5; D is possibly TRBD2 (6 bases). The germline CDR1 and CDR2 sequences are MGHRA and YSYEKL. The CDR3 sequence is 17 residues long. Trimming stripped 1 base from V and 1 base from J, with 16 bases between. The CDR3 reads CASSQGSGSGVQETQYF. CDR3 DNA sequence: TGCGCCAGCAGCCAAGGATCGGGCTCGGGGGTCCAAGAGACCCAGTACTTC.

V is TRBV6-5 and J is TRBJ2-5, with TRBD1 as a possible D gene (6 bases). Trimming took off 5 bases at V and 4 bases at J, with 11 bases between the two ends. Per germline, CDR1 MNHEY and CDR2 SVGAGI. The CDR3 runs 13 residues. CDR3 sequence (DNA): TGTGCCAGCAGTCTTAGGACAGTAGAGACCCAGTACTTC. Protein sequence: CASSLRTVETQYF.

This sequence joins TRBV24-1 and TRBJ1-2; D is unresolved. CDR1 and CDR2 from the germline V gene are KGHDR and SFDVKD. The CDR3 runs to 14 residues. V dropped 1 base and J dropped 2 bases, with 7 bases sitting between them. The CDR3 bases are TGTGCCACCAGTGATTTTGGCCAGAACTATGGCTACACCTTC. This codes for CATSDFGQNYGYTF.

The V gene is TRBV2, the J gene TRBJ1-3; 7 nucleotides agree with TRBD1. Germline-derived CDR1 and CDR2 are SNHLY and FYNNEI. CDR3 length: 15 amino acids. Losses at the gene ends were 3 bases for V and 4 bases for J; bases not matched to a gene: 6. The CDR3 here is CASSDQGVAGNTIYF. As DNA, the CDR3 is TGTGCCAGCAGTGATCAGGGGGTCGCAGGAAACACCATATATTTT.

J is TRBJ2-3 and V is TRBV10-3, with 10 bases identical to TRBD2. V shed 0 bases, J shed 1 base, and the junction held 13 bases outside the gene matches. The CDR3 length is 20 residues. In germline, CDR1 is ENHRY, CDR2 SYGVKD. In DNA, the CDR3 is TGTGCCATCAGTGAGTCCCCAGCGGGAGGGCCCCTAGGCGGCACAGATACGCAGTATTTT. It encodes CAISESPAGGPLGGTDTQYF.

This rearrangement joins TRBV28 to TRBJ1-4, with a weak D call TRBD1 (6 bases). The V end was cut by 8 bases, the J end by 4 bases, with 11 bases between. Germline assignment: CDR1 MDHEN and CDR2 SYDVKM. The CDR3 totals 13 residues. The DNA for the CDR3 is TGTGCCAGCCGGGACACCTTTAATGAAAAACTGTTTTTT. This gives the protein CASRDTFNEKLFF.

The rearrangement uses TRBV6-6 and TRBJ2-5; possibly TRBD1 for D (5 bases). Germline V gene lookup returns CDR1 MNHNY and CDR2 SVGAGI (reference sequence). V was shortened by 3 bases and J by 5 bases, with 10 bases between the two germline ends. This CDR3 is built from 13 residues. CDR3 in amino acids: CASSYGASETQYF. As DNA, the CDR3 is TGTGCCAGCAGTTATGGGGCAAGTGAGACCCAGTACTTC.

This chain links TRBV7-2 with TRBJ2-3; perhaps TRBD2 as D (5 bases). The CDR3 covers 15 residues. From germline, CDR1 is SGHTA and CDR2 FQGNSA. V was cut by 1 base and J by 4 bases, with 12 bases left in between. The CDR3 here is CASSLGQSSADTQYF. The CDR3 DNA sequence: TGTGCCAGCAGCTTAGGGCAGAGTAGCGCAGATACGCAGTATTTT.

The V call is TRBV18, the J call TRBJ2-1; D gene unclear. The germline V gene has CDR1 KGHSH and CDR2 LQKENI. The CDR3 is made up of 12 amino acids. Trimming cost V 1 base and J 9 bases, with 7 bases left between them. CDR3 nucleotide sequence: TGTGCCAGCTCACCACGGGCAGTTGAGCAGTTCTTC. Translation: CASSPRAVEQFF.

The rearrangement links TRBV3-1 (or the pseudogene TRBV3-2) to TRBJ1-3; D is ambiguous. In germline, CDR1 is LGHDT, CDR2 YNNKEL (reference sequence). This CDR3 is built from 14 residues. Trimming took off 0 bases at V and 0 bases at J, with 3 bases between the two ends. The CDR3 DNA sequence: TGTGCCAGCAGCCAAGAGTACTCTGGAAACACCATATATTTT. Amino acid sequence: CASSQEYSGNTIYF.